This T cell receptor (beta chain) appears in the sequencing data of a study of T cells after yellow fever vaccination (dated by TCRdb to between 2017 and 2020). General notes on the study: The SMART-Seq v4 Ultra Low Input RNA kit was used to prepare libraries from fractions with low cell numbers. Bulk PBMC replicates and cell subsets were isolated from blood drawn at multiple timepoints before and after both primary and secondary immunization. The cohort comprised two healthy male donors, one aged 18 to 30 and one aged 30 to 40 years. Bulk TCR alpha and beta repertoires were sequenced longitudinally to track T-cell clones before and after primary and booster YFV17D yellow fever vaccination.

Overall results and qualifications from the work: Most clones expanded after primary vaccination (96% of CD4 and roughly 90% of CD8) were re-detected after the booster, suggesting that broad memory maintenance occurred. Because abundant contaminating clonotypes from the bulk population could be contained in FACS-sorted repertoires, computational filtering was required. Because only two donors were included in the study, the extent to which the findings can be generalized is limited. A small fraction of clonotypes showed up in both the CD4 and CD8 compartments, probably as a result of convergent recombination. Compared with the primary T-cell response, the secondary T-cell response was weaker but faster, peaking on day 5 rather than day 15.

This clonotype was detected only a few times. It lacks a known antigen. It has no much larger one-base neighbor in the sample; base qualities were not kept. Inclusive of the bounding cysteine and phenylalanine, the CDR3 is 14 residues long. Just the 42-base CDR3 DNA is kept, in frame starting at base 1. The germline V gene gives CDR1 as SGHDT and CDR2 as YYEEEE. The germline V end is reduced by 3 bases and the J end by 5 bases; junction bases left unmatched: 5. The intended sense of this specimen's treatment or condition label: live attenuated yellow fever vaccine strain. At each blood-draw timepoint, two biological replicates of bulk PBMCs were obtained. A standard Ficoll-Paque protocol was used to isolate PBMCs from peripheral blood. TriZol was used to extract RNA from bulk PBMCs, from CD4 and CD8 fractions, and from dextramer-positive and dextramer-negative fractions. TCR cDNA was synthesized by 5'RACE template switching, which introduced a universal primer site and unique molecular identifiers. Priming for cDNA synthesis came from both the TCR alpha and TCR beta constant segments. Library amplification used two PCR steps, and the second PCR step added sample barcodes and sequencing adapters. Libraries were sequenced on Illumina HiSeq 2500 (2x100 bp) or NovaSeq (2x150 bp). The authors' pipeline ran thus. MIGEC handled demultiplexing of reads and collapsing into UMI consensus sequences, while MiXCR performed V(D)J alignment. Vaccine-responding clonotypes were defined with edgeR using replicate PBMC samples, requiring FDR below 0.01 and a log2 fold change above 5 up to day 15. CD4 or CD8 identity was assigned to each bulk clonotype according to whether the clonotype was present at higher abundance in the sequenced CD4 repertoire or the sequenced CD8 repertoire. TCRdb cleaned the public reads at Q25 with fastp, built clones with MiXCR and kept in-frame beta chains. CDR3 protein duplicates are merged, each entry listing the most common genes and DNA. Here the V and J calls rest on TCRdb's processing, not on the authors' analysis. The table for this sample lists some 670,000 distinct CDR3 sequences; more than 9% of them were counted only once. The ten largest make up more than 12% of the sample.

The sequence was collected from a man aged 25 to 40 who received the YFV17D yellow fever vaccine. This chain joins TRBV5-6 to TRBJ2-5, and 9 junction bases match TRBD1. Here the sequenced sample was PBMCs, taken on the day of the yellow fever booster vaccination. The CDR3 region: CASSSGTGSETQYF. At the DNA level, the sequence is TGTGCCAGCAGCTCCGGGACAGGGAGCGAGACCCAGTACTTC.